Detailed here is one T cell receptor beta chain. Its antigen is still unknown. This CDR3 region has 13 residues. The germline V gene has CDR1 SQVTM and CDR2 ANQGSEA. V dropped 7 bases and J dropped 5 bases, with 15 bases sitting between them. The sample belongs to a study of type 1 regulatory T cells. Across the whole study: An in vitro protocol generated T-allo10, a Tr1-enriched, alloantigen-specific CD4 T cell product.

Study conclusions and caveats: Type 1 regulatory T cells had a more restricted TCR repertoire than non-type 1 regulatory T cells.

TCRdb recomputed calls from the reads with MiXCR, one row per CDR3 protein. This sample yields about 71,000 distinct CDR3 sequences, of which roughly 20% are seen a single time; under 8.5% belongs to the top ten. Sequencing input: cultured type 1 regulatory T (Tr1) cells, either the whole culture or a sorted fraction (not recorded which). The clonotype was recovered from a human donor in good health. The chain employs TRBV29-1 and TRBJ1-5; possibly TRBD1 for D (5 bases). This CDR3 is CSAQTGGDQPQHF. In nucleotides, the CDR3 is TGCAGCGCTCAAACAGGTGGGGATCAGCCCCAGCATTTT.